This T cell receptor (beta chain) was retrieved from a study of T cell repertoires in ileal Crohn's disease. The overall study: Median disease duration was 7.9 years; about 37% smoked at surgery.

Assay: immunoSEQ multiplex PCR; the TCRdb copy retains only in-frame clones and omits some. The data show several thousand clones, about two thirds seen once. Described time point: proximal margin of the surgical specimen (macroscopically non-inflamed). Overall study results and limits: All patients with clonality above 26.8% had endoscopic recurrence.

The length of the CDR3 is 15 residues. V lost 4 bases and J lost 1, with 14 bases in between. CDR1 is SGHRS and CDR2 is YFSETQ in the germline V gene. Concerning this clone: The antigen remains undetermined.

The genes are TRBV5-1 and TRBJ1-1; TRBD1 is a possible D gene (5 bases). The source of this sequence is an adult with Crohn's disease. The sequencing input was ileal tissue. The CDR3 protein is CASSALGGTNTEAFF. The DNA of the CDR3 is TGCGCCAGCAGCGCCCTGGGGGGGACGAACACTGAAGCTTTCTTT.